This passage covers 5 T cell receptor beta chains from one sample sequenced in a study of radiotherapy plus CTLA-4 blockade in lung cancer. Generated by immunoSEQ multiplex PCR, the TCRdb table keeps only in-frame clones and is missing some. The sample lists about 80,000 clones, around 80% occurring once. Specimen: peripheral blood, collected from a patient treated with radiotherapy plus ipilimumab. The receptors here all came from a human donor with non-small cell lung cancer who had stable disease on radiotherapy plus ipilimumab.

The V gene is TRBV7-9, the J gene TRBJ1-4; 9 nucleotides agree with TRBD1. J gave up 7 bases and V 5 bases, and 8 bases lay outside the gene matches. The germline gives CDR1 SEHNR, CDR2 FQNEAQ (reference sequence). This CDR3 contains 15 residues. In DNA form, the CDR3 reads TGTGCCAGCAGCCCCCCCGGGACAGGGACTGAAAAACTGTTTTTT. Residues: CASSPPGTGTEKLFF.

The J gene is TRBJ2-1, the V gene TRBV6-6, with unresolved D. The CDR3 has 11 amino acids. Germline V CDR1 and CDR2: MNHNY, SVGAGI (reference sequence). V lost 8 bases and J 8 bases, leaving 10 bases between the germline ends. CDR3 region: CASLTLHEQFF. The CDR3 DNA is TGTGCCAGCCTCACCCTGCATGAGCAGTTCTTC.

The V gene is TRBV5-1, the J gene TRBJ2-5; possibly TRBD1 for D (5 bases). Trimming removed 4 bases at V and 5 bases at J, with 12 bases between. CDR1 and CDR2 from the germline V gene are SGHRS and YFSETQ. CDR3 size: 13 residues. The CDR3 loop is CASSPGSGETQYF. CDR3 DNA sequence: TGCGCCAGCAGCCCAGGGTCCGGGGAGACCCAGTACTTC.

The rearrangement links TRBV30 to TRBJ1-6; 9 bases are a match to TRBD1. The V gene end was trimmed by 3 bases and the J gene end by 10 bases; junction bases not matched to a gene: 7. The CDR3 runs 14 residues. Germline loops: CDR1 GTSNPN, CDR2 SVGIG (reference sequence). The CDR3 reads CAWRGTGNGSPLHF. Here the CDR3 DNA reads TGTGCCTGGAGGGGGACAGGGAATGGGTCACCCCTCCACTTT.

The genes are TRBV7-9 and TRBJ2-1; TRBD2 matches at 13 bases. The CDR3 is made up of 17 amino acids. Trimming removed 6 bases from V and 7 bases from J; junction bases left unmatched: 12. Per germline, CDR1 SEHNR and CDR2 FQNEAQ (reference sequence). The CDR3 bases are TGTGCCAGCAGGGGCGCCGGACTAGCGGGAGCGAGGAATGAGCAGTTCTTC. Its translation: CASRGAGLAGARNEQFF.